This T cell receptor beta chain was observed in a study of blood T cell repertoires in COVID-19. As for the study in general: Specimens from acute and convalescent COVID-19 originated in the United States, Italy and Spain. From T cells, B-cell-depleted T cells, or PBMCs came the material, which was cDNA or gDNA.

CDR1 is SEHNR, CDR2 FQNEAQ, per germline (reference sequence). This CDR3 is 16 amino acids long. The J segment lost 2 bases and the V segment lost 3 bases, leaving 9 bases of the junction unmatched. Original data processing: Amplification with reference gene primers provided the estimates of nucleated cell counts. The protocol was immunoSEQ multiplex PCR, while the TCRdb copy is restricted to in-frame clones and leaves out a portion. The V and J calls and clone size come from that table; D and trimming were worked out from the DNA. The sample comprises around 160,000 clones, around 80% of which are singletons, and 38% rests with the top ten.

The source of this sequence is a human donor in a cohort sampled during active COVID-19. The gene calls are TRBV7-9 and TRBJ2-7, with 8 nucleotides matching TRBD1. Sequencing was performed on peripheral blood. DNA of the CDR3: TGTGCCAGCAGCTTCCCTGGACAGGGTAGCACCTACGAGCAGTACTTC. This sequence encodes CASSFPGQGSTYEQYF.